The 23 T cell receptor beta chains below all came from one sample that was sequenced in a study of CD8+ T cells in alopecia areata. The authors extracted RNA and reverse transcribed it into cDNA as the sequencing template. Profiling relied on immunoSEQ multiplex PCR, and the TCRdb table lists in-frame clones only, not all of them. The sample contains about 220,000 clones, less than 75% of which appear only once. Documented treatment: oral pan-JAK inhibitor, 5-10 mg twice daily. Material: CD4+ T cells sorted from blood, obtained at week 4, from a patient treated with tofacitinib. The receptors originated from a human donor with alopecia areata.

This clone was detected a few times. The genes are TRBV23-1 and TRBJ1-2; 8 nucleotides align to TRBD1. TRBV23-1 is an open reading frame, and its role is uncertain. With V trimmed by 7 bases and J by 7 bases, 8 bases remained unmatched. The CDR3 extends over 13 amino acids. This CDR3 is CASIRAGGFGYTF. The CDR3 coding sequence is TGCGCCAGCATCCGGGCAGGGGGCTTTGGCTACACCTTC.

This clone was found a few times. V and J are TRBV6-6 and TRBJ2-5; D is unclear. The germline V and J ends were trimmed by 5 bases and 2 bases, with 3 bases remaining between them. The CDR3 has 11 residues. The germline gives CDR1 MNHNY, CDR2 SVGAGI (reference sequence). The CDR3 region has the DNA TGTGCCAGCAGTATACAAGAGACCCAGTACTTC. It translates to CASSIQETQYF.

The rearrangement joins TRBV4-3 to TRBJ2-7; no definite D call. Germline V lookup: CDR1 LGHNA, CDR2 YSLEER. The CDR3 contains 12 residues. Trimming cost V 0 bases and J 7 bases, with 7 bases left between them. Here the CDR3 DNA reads TGCGCCAGCAGCCAAGATGTGGGGGAGCAGTACTTC. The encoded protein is CASSQDVGEQYF.

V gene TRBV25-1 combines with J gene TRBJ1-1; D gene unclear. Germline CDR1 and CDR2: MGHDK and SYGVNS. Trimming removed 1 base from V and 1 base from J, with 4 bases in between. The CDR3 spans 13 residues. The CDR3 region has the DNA TGTGCCAGCAGTGAATGGTCGAACACTGAAGCTTTCTTT. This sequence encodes CASSEWSNTEAFF. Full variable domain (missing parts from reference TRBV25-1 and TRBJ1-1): EADIYQTPRYLVIGTGKKITLECSQTMGHDKMYWYQQDPGMELHLIHYSYGVNSTEKGDLSSESTVSRIRTEHFPLTLESARPSHTSQYLCASSEWSNTEAFFGQGTRLTVV.

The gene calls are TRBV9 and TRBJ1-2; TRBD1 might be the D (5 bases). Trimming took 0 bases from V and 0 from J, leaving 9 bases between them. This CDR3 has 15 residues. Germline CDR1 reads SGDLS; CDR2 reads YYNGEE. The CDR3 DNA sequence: TGTGCCAGCAGCGTAGGAGGGGCCCCTAACTATGGCTACACCTTC. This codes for CASSVGGAPNYGYTF.

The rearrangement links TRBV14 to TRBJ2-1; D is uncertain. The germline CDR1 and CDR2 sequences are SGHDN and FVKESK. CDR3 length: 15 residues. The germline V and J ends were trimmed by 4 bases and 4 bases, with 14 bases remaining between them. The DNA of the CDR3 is TGTGCCAGCAGCCCGGAAGGTGGGTTTTACAATGAGCAGTTCTTC. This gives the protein CASSPEGGFYNEQFF.

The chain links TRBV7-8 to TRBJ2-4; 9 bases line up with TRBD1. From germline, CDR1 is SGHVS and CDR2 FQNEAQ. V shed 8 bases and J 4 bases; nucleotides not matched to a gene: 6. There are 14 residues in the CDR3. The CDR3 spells CASADRGRKNIQYF. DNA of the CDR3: TGTGCCAGCGCGGACAGGGGCCGAAAAAACATTCAGTACTTC. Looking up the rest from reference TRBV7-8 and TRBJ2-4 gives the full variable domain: GAGVSQSPRYKVAKRGQDVALRCDPISGHVSLFWYQQALGQGPEFLTYFQNEAQLDKSGLPSDRFFAERPEGSVSTLKIQRTQQEDSAVYLCASADRGRKNIQYFGAGTRLSVL.

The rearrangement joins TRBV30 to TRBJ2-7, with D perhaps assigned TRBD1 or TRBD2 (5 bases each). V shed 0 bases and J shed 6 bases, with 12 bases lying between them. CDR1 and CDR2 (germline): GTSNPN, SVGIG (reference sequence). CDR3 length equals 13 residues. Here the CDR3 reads CAWSVLEGTEQYF. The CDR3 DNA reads TGTGCCTGGAGTGTACTAGAAGGGACCGAGCAGTACTTC. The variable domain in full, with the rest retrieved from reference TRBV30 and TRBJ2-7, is SQTIHQWPATLVQPVGSPLSLECTVEGTSNPNLYWYRQAAGRGLQLLFYSVGIGQISSEVPQNLSASRPQDRQFILSSKKLLLSDSGFYLCAWSVLEGTEQYFGPGTRLTVT.

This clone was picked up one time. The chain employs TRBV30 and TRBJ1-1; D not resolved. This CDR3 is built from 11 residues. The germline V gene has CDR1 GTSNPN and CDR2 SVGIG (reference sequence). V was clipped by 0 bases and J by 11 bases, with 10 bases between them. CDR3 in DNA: TGTGCCTGGAGTGTGATTACGGTGGCTTTCTTT. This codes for CAWSVITVAFF.

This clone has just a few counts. The CDR3 DNA sequence: TGTGCCAGTAGTAGAGGGACAGGGGGCGACGAGCAGTACTTC. It specifies CASSRGTGGDEQYF. The rearrangement joins TRBV19 to TRBJ2-7; 12 bases align to TRBD1. CDR3 size: 14 residues. Looked up from germline, CDR1 is LNHDA and CDR2 is SQIVND (reference sequence). The ends lost 4 bases at V and 5 bases at J; junction bases unmatched: 3.

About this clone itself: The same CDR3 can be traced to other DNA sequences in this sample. The CDR3 sequence: CSVRDTEAFF. DNA of the CDR3: TGCAGCGTACGTGACACTGAAGCTTTCTTT. The chain employs TRBV29-1 and TRBJ1-1; D ambiguous. The CDR3 runs to 10 residues. With 6 bases removed from V and 3 bases from J, the gap between germline ends came to 5 bases. Germline V gene lookup returns CDR1 SQVTM and CDR2 ANQGSEA.

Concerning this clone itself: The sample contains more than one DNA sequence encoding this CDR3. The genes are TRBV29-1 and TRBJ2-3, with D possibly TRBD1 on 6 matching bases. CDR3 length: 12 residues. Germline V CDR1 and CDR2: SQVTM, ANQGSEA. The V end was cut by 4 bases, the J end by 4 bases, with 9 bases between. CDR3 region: CSVAQGPDTQYF. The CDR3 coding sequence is TGCAGCGTTGCCCAGGGGCCAGATACGCAGTATTTT.

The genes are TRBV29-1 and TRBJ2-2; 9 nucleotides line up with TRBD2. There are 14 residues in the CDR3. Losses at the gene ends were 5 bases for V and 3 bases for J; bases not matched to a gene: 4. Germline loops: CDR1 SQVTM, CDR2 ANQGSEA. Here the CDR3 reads CSVPGTSYTGELFF. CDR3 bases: TGCAGCGTTCCCGGGACTAGCTACACCGGGGAGCTGTTTTTT.

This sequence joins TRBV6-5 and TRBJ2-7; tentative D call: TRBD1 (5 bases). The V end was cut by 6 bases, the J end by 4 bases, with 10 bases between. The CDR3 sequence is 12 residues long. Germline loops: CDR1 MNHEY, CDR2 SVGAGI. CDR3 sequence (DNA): TGTGCCAGCAGGGCACCAGGGTACGAGCAGTACTTC. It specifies CASRAPGYEQYF.

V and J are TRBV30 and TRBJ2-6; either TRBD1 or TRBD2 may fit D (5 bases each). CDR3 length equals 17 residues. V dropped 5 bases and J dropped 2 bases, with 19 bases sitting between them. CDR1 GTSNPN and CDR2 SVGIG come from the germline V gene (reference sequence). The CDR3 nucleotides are TGTGCCTGGCATCGGGGCCCGTTGTCCGCTGGGGCCAACGTCCTGACTTTC. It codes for CAWHRGPLSAGANVLTF.

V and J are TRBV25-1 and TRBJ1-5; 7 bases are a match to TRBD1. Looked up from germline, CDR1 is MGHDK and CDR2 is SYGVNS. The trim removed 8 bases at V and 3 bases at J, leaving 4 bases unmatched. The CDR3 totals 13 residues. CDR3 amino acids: CASQGQNNQPQHF. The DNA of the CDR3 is TGTGCCAGCCAGGGACAGAACAATCAGCCCCAGCATTTT. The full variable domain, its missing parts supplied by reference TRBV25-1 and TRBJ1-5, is EADIYQTPRYLVIGTGKKITLECSQTMGHDKMYWYQQDPGMELHLIHYSYGVNSTEKGDLSSESTVSRIRTEHFPLTLESARPSHTSQYLCASQGQNNQPQHFGDGTRLSIL.

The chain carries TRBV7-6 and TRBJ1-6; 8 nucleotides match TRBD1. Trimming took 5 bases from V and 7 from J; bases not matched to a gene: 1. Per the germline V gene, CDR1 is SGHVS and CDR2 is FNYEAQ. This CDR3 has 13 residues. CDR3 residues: CASSQGANSPLHF. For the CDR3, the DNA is TGTGCCAGCAGCCAGGGGGCGAATTCACCCCTCCACTTT.

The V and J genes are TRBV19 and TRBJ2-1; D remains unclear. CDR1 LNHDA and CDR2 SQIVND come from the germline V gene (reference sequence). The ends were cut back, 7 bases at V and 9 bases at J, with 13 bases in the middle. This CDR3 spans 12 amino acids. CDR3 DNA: TGTGCCAGTATCGGCAAGTCGAGTGAGCAGTTCTTC. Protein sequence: CASIGKSSEQFF.

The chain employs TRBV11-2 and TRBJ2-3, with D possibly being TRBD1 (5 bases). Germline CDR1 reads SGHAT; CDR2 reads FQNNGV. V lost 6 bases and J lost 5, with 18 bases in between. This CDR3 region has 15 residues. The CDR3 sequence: CASSNSGLAGDTQYF. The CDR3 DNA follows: TGTGCCAGCAGTAACTCAGGGTTGGCTGGAGATACGCAGTATTTT.

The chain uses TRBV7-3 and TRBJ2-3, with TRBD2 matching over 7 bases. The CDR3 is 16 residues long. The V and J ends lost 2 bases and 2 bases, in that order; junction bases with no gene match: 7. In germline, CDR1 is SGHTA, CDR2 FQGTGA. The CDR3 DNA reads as TGTGCCAGCAGCTTAGGCCGCGGGGGAGCCACAGATACGCAGTATTTT. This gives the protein CASSLGRGGATDTQYF.

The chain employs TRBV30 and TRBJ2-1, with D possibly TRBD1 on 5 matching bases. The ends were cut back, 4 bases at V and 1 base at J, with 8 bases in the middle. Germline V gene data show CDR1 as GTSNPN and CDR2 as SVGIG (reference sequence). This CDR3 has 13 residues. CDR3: CAWTGWSYNEQFF. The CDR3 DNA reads TGTGCCTGGACAGGGTGGTCCTACAATGAGCAGTTCTTC.

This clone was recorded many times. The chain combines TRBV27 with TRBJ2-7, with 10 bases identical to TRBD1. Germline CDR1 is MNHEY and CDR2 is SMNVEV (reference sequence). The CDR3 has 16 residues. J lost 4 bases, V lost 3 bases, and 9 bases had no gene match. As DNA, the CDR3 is TGTGCCAGCAGTTTGCCGACAGGGGGCAACGTGTACGAGCAGTACTTC. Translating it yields CASSLPTGGNVYEQYF.

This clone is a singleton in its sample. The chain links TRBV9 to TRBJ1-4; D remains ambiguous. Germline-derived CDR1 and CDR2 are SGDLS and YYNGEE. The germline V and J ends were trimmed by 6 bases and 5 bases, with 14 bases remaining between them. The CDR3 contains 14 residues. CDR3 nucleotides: TGTGCCAGCATCGGGAGGAGCCAAAATGAAAAACTGTTTTTT. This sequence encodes CASIGRSQNEKLFF.